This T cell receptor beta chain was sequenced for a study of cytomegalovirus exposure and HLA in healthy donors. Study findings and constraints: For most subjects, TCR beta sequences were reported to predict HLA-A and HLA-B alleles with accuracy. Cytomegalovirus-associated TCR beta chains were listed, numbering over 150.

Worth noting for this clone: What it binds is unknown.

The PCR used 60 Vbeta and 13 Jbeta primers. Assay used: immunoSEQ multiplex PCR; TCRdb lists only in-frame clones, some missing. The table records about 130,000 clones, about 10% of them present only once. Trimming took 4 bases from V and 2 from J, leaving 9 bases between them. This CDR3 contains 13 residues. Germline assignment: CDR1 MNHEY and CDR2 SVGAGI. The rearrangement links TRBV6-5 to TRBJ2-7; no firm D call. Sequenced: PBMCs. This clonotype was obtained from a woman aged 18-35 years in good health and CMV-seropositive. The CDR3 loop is CASSLEPTYEQYF. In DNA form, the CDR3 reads TGTGCCAGCAGTTTAGAACCAACCTACGAGCAGTACTTC.